This is a list of T cell receptor beta chains from one sample in a study of Ad26.COV2.S vaccination and SARS-CoV-2 variants. The assay was immunoSEQ multiplex PCR, and TCRdb's table has in-frame clones only and misses some. The sample consists of about 350,000 clones, roughly 91% of them appearing once. Here the sequenced sample was peripheral blood, taken in a trial of Ad26.COV2.S vaccine versus placebo. These receptors all stem from a person between 18 and 65 years old who received the Ad26.COV2.S COVID-19 vaccine or a placebo. CDR3s include the opening cysteine and the closing phenylalanine or tryptophan. Each record gives: clone size, D gene, J gene, V gene, CDR3 DNA, CDR3 protein. A D gene is named only where the DNA matches it firmly. Expanded clones are given a class, and other clones once, few, many or no size at all.

- | - | TRBJ2-3 | TRBV21-1 | TGTGCCAGCACCCTCAGAGGCGGAACTAGCACAGATACGCAGTATTTT | CASTLRGGTSTDTQYF
- | - | TRBJ2-7 | TRBV6-5 | TGTGCCAGCGGGAGGAACAGCTACGAGCAGTACTTC | CASGRNSYEQYF
- | - | TRBJ2-1 | TRBV3-1/TRBV3-2 | TGTGCCAGCAGCCAAGTGTCCTATGAGCAGTTCTTC | CASSQVSYEQFF
- | - | TRBJ1-2 | TRBV28 | TGTGCCAGCAGTTTAAAGGGTTATGGCTACACCTTC | CASSLKGYGYTF
- | - | TRBJ2-2 | TRBV18 | TGTGCCAGCTCACTTCTCACCGGGGAGCTGTTTTTT | CASSLLTGELFF
once | TRBD1 | TRBJ2-3 | TRBV18 | TGTGCCAGCTCCCCTCGGGGACAGGGCTCAGATACGCAGTATTTT | CASSPRGQGSDTQYF
- | TRBD2 | TRBJ2-5 | TRBV7-9 | TGTGCCAGCAGCCCTGGACTAGCGGGGCAAGAGACCCAGTACTTC | CASSPGLAGQETQYF
- | - | TRBJ1-2 | TRBV30 | TGTGCCTGGGAGCAGGGCGCGGGCTACACCTTC | CAWEQGAGYTF
- | TRBD1 | TRBJ1-1 | TRBV28 | TGTGCCAGCAGTTTTCCCCCCGACAGGGGTACCACTGAAGCTTTCTTT | CASSFPPDRGTTEAFF
- | TRBD2 | TRBJ2-2 | TRBV6-4 | TGTGCCAGGACTAGCGGGGGGACGAACACCGGGGAGCTGTTTTTT | CARTSGGTNTGELFF
- | - | TRBJ1-5 | TRBV29-1 | TGCAGCGTTGCGCAGGGGAGGGATCAGCCCCAGCATTTT | CSVAQGRDQPQHF
- | - | TRBJ2-7 | TRBV21-1 | TGTGCCAGCAGCAAAGCATCCGGGGAGGGCCCCACCTACGAGCAGTACTTC | CASSKASGEGPTYEQYF
- | TRBD1 | TRBJ1-3 | TRBV6-5 | TGTGCCAGCAGATACGACAGGGCCTCTGGAAACACCATATATTTT | CASRYDRASGNTIYF
- | - | TRBJ1-2 | TRBV18 | TGTGCCAGCTCACCAGGGATTAGTGGCGGCTACACCTTC | CASSPGISGGYTF
- | - | TRBJ2-7 | TRBV5-6 | TGTGCCAGCAGCACGACGCAGGGGTTACAGCAGTACTTC | CASSTTQGLQQYF
- | - | TRBJ1-1 | TRBV5-1 | TGCGCCAGCGGGCAGCTGAACACTGAAGCTTTCTTT | CASGQLNTEAFF
- | TRBD1 | TRBJ1-2 | TRBV6-5 | TGTGCCAGCAGGAACGTAGGGGGCGGCTATGGCTACACCTTC | CASRNVGGGYGYTF
- | - | TRBJ2-6 | TRBV5-6 | TGTGCCAGCAGCGGGAGGGGCAGGGGCTCTGGGGCCAACGTCCTGACTTTC | CASSGRGRGSGANVLTF
few | - | TRBJ1-2 | TRBV19 | TGTGCCAGTAGTATAAAAGGCAGGGACTATGGCTACACCTTC | CASSIKGRDYGYTF
few | - | TRBJ2-7 | TRBV3-1/TRBV3-2 | TGTGCCAGCAGCCAAGTTAAGATTTCCGAGCAGTACTTC | CASSQVKISEQYF
- | - | TRBJ1-5 | TRBV2 | TGTGCCAGCAGTGAAAGGGCATATCAGCCCCAGCATTTT | CASSERAYQPQHF
- | - | TRBJ1-5 | TRBV5-6 | TGTGCCAGCAGCTTCCGGAGGAGCAATCAGCCCCAGCATTTT | CASSFRRSNQPQHF
- | - | TRBJ1-2 | TRBV11-2 | TGTGCCAGCAGCTTAGGGCTCCAAACAGACTATGGCTACACCTTC | CASSLGLQTDYGYTF
- | - | TRBJ2-7 | TRBV3-1/TRBV3-2 | TGTGCCAGCAGCCACGGGTACGAGCAGTACTTC | CASSHGYEQYF
- | - | TRBJ1-5 | TRBV2 | TGTGCCAGCAGTTGGGACCGAGGGCGCAATCAGCCCCAGCATTTT | CASSWDRGRNQPQHF
- | TRBD1 | TRBJ2-7 | TRBV24-1 | TGTGCCACCACCGAAAAGGGACAGGCCTTTCTATACTTC | CATTEKGQAFLYF
- | TRBD1 | TRBJ1-5 | TRBV7-2 | TGTGCCAGCAGCTGGGGACAGGGGGCGCCTGGGCCCCAGCATTTT | CASSWGQGAPGPQHF
- | - | TRBJ2-1 | TRBV14 | TGTGCCAGCAGCCAAGCCGCGGAGATATACAATGAGCAGTTCTTC | CASSQAAEIYNEQFF
- | - | TRBJ2-3 | TRBV5-1 | TGCGCCAGCAGCTTAGGGACAATCACAGATACGCAGTATTTT | CASSLGTITDTQYF
- | TRBD2 | TRBJ2-3 | TRBV7-3 | TGTGCCAGCAGCCCGGGGACTAGCGGGGGGCCCGCCGGAGATACGCAGTATTTT | CASSPGTSGGPAGDTQYF
- | - | TRBJ1-1 | TRBV18 | TGTGCCAGCTCACCACGGGGTGTTCGTACTGAAGCTTTCTTT | CASSPRGVRTEAFF
- | - | TRBJ2-6 | TRBV27 | TGTGCCAGCACCCCCTCTGGGGCCAACGTCCTGACTTTC | CASTPSGANVLTF
- | TRBD1 | TRBJ1-1 | TRBV9 | TGTGCCAGCAGCCCTCGACAGGGGGCTGGCACTGAAGCTTTCTTT | CASSPRQGAGTEAFF
once | - | TRBJ1-3 | TRBV7-2 | TGTGCCAGCAGCTTAGTTGCAGGCAGCTCTGGAAACACCATATATTTT | CASSLVAGSSGNTIYF
- | - | TRBJ1-1 | TRBV27 | TGTGCCAGCAGCCCTTCCCTGGGAAGCACTGAAGCTTTCTTT | CASSPSLGSTEAFF
- | - | TRBJ2-7 | TRBV7-2 | TGTGCCAGCAGCTTAGCGCCCGAGTACGAGCAGTACTTC | CASSLAPEYEQYF
- | TRBD1 | TRBJ1-5 | TRBV19 | TGTGCCAGTAGTACCCGGACAGGGTGGGGCAATCAGCCCCAGCATTTT | CASSTRTGWGNQPQHF
few | TRBD2 | TRBJ2-7 | TRBV5-1 | TGCGCCAGCAGCTTGGATGGGACTAGGTCGTACGAGCAGTACTTC | CASSLDGTRSYEQYF
once | - | TRBJ1-6 | TRBV28 | TGTGCCAGCAGTCCCCCACGGAATTCACCCCTCCACTTT | CASSPPRNSPLHF
- | TRBD1 | TRBJ1-2 | TRBV9 | TGTGCCAGCAGCTTCCCTTTACACGGACAGGGGGCATGGGGCTACACCTTC | CASSFPLHGQGAWGYTF
- | TRBD2 | TRBJ2-3 | TRBV28 | TGTGCCAGCAGTTTATCGGCTAGCGGGGGGAGGGATACGCAGTATTTT | CASSLSASGGRDTQYF
- | - | TRBJ2-5 | TRBV29-1 | TGCAGCGTTCAACGGTCCGGGGGAGAGACCCAGTACTTC | CSVQRSGGETQYF
- | - | TRBJ1-4 | TRBV5-6 | TGTGCCAGCAGCTTGAGCAGCGCCGAAAAACTGTTTTTT | CASSLSSAEKLFF
- | TRBD2 | TRBJ2-3 | TRBV28 | TGTGCCAGCAGCCCTAGCGGGGGGTACACAGATACGCAGTATTTT | CASSPSGGYTDTQYF
once | TRBD2 | TRBJ2-5 | TRBV3-1/TRBV3-2 | TGTGCCAGCAGCCAAGTTCCTAGCGGGAGGCACCAAGAGACCCAGTACTTC | CASSQVPSGRHQETQYF
- | TRBD1 | TRBJ1-1 | TRBV6-5 | TGTGCCAGCAGATGGGACAGGAAAAACACTGAAGCTTTCTTT | CASRWDRKNTEAFF
- | - | TRBJ1-2 | TRBV30 | TGTGCCTGGAGCCAAGGGGTAGAAGGCTACACCTTC | CAWSQGVEGYTF
- | - | TRBJ1-5 | TRBV30 | TGTGCCTGGACCCCGGGCCAGCCTAATCAGCCCCAGCATTTT | CAWTPGQPNQPQHF
once | - | TRBJ2-5 | TRBV11-2 | TGTGCCAGCAGCTCGAAGGAGACCCAGTACTTC | CASSSKETQYF
few | - | TRBJ2-2 | TRBV9 | TGTGCCAGCAGCGTAGATCCTAGCAGCACCGGGGAGCTGTTTTTT | CASSVDPSSTGELFF
- | - | TRBJ2-3 | TRBV4-2 | TGTGCCAGCAGCCAAGGAACACTTGCGTCTCCAGATACGCAGTATTTT | CASSQGTLASPDTQYF
- | - | TRBJ1-1 | TRBV11-3 | TGTGCCAGCAGCTTAGACAGTCACACTGAAGCTTTCTTT | CASSLDSHTEAFF
- | - | TRBJ2-1 | TRBV9 | TGTGCCAGCAGTGAGTCGGGACATAGGCAGTTCTTC | CASSESGHRQFF
- | TRBD1 | TRBJ2-7 | TRBV18 | TGTGCCAGCTCCGACAGGGGGCGCGTCTACGAGCAGTACTTC | CASSDRGRVYEQYF
- | - | TRBJ2-7 | TRBV7-8 | TGTGCCAGCAGCTCGGGACGTCGAGTCTCCTACGAGCAGTACTTC | CASSSGRRVSYEQYF